The present TCR beta chain was sequenced within a study of PD-1 blockade in classical Hodgkin lymphoma. The germline V gene encodes CDR1 SQVTM and CDR2 ANQGSEA. The CDR3 length is 13 residues. The junction had 5 bases not matched to a gene; V was cut back by 6 bases and J by 4 bases. This table comes from immunoSEQ multiplex PCR, and its TCRdb copy is limited to in-frame clones, with some not included. The sample consists of approximately 17,000 clones, about 85% of them appearing once. Each and every patient relapsed after autologous stem cell transplantation, and patients got differing brentuximab vedotin exposure. With magnetic negative selection, CD4+ T cells were purified from PBMCs that had been thawed.

The sequence came from a human donor with classical Hodgkin lymphoma. The sequencing here drew on CD4+ T cells from blood, taken at baseline. V gene TRBV29-1 combines with J gene TRBJ2-1, with 8 positions matching TRBD2. CDR3 sequence: CSVPGGPYNEQFF. The CDR3 nucleotides are TGCAGCGTCCCGGGGGGGCCATACAATGAGCAGTTCTTC.